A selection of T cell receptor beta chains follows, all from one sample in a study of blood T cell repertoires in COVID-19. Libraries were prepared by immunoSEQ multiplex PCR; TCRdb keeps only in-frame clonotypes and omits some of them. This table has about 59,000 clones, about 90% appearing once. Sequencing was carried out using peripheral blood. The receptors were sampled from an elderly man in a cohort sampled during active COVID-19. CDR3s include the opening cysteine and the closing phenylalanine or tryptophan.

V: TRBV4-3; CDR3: CASRSGQGLTGELFF
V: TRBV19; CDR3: CASSATATSGGETQYF
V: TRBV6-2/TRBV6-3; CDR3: CASSYTGYEQYF
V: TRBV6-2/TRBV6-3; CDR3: CASSFRGHGRTEAFF
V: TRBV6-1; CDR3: CASSDAGFEAFF
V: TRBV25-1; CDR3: CASSDRDRGLYEQYF
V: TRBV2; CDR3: CASSSDRDEKLFF
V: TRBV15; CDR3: CATSRLDTGTGSNEQYF
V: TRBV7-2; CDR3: CASSTQGIGELFF
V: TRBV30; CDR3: CAWIGTSGTGHSTDTQYF
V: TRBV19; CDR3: CASSPTGVDGEKLFF
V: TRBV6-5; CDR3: CASSYGAGEYNEQFF
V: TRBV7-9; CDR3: CASSLAKAGGPVGDTQYF
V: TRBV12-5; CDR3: CASAPLGALENEQFF
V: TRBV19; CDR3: CASSAGQGIQPQHF
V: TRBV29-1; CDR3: CSVGGGPQNIQYF
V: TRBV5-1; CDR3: CASSFGQGDEQYF
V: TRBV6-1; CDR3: CASSEYSTVLSGNTIYF
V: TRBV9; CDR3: CASSPGGLNTEAFF
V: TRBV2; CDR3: CASSGTGGNTEAFF
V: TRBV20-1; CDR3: CSADNRNEQFF
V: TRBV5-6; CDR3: CASSQLRQSSYNSPLHF
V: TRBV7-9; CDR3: CASSLVGRNYGYTF
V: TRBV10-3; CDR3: CAISESSGQTGELFF
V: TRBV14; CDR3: CASSRGLQETQYF
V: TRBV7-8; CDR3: CASSYLQGAEDTGELFF
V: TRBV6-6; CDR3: CASSYSLAAYEQYF
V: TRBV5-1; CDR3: CASSLDPSGGGGNEQFF
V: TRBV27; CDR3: CASSLNRVSNQPQHF
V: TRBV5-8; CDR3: CASPMSYNEQFF
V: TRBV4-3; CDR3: CASSQDSESYGYTF
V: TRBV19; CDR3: CASRSGQGHQPQHF
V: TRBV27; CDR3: CASSPGTDNYGYTF
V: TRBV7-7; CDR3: CASSLGIGQGTDTQYF
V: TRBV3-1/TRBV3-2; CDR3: CASSRSADMLYEQYF
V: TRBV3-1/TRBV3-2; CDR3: CASSPRLAGGSSYNEQFF
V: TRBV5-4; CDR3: CASSSRASGYNEQFF
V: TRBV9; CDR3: CASSTQGAPGTGELFF
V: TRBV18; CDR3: CASSEQGGETQYF
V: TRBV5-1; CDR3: CATQGFPTDTQYF
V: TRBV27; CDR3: CASVAGQGAGETQYF
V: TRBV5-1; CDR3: CASRQNLNTEAFF
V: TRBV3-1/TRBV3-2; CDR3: CASSQDLIAGAEGTDTQYF
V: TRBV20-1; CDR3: CSASASGRYNEQFF
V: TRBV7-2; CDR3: CASNHPGLGFTDTQYF
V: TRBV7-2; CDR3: CASSSPGTGGNQPQHF
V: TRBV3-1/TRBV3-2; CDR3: CASSRGFPIYARNTIYF
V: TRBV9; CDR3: CASSIGQEPNYGYTF
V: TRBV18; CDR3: CASSLLGADTGELFF
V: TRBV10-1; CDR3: CASSESLALGGTDTQYF
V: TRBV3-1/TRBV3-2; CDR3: CASSQASETQYF
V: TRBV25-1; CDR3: CASSDNRANYGYTF
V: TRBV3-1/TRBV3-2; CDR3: CASSQGRVYGYTF
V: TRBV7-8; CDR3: CASSYALAGVTDTQYF
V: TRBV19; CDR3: CASSGQGNTEAFF
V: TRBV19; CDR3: CASSQDRVDGYTF
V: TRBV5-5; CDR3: CASSLAPSGRIPYEQYF
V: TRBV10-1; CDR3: CASSSGTSGSGDTQYF
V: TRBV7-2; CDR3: CASSSKGFYGYTF
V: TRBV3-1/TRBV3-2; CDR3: CASSQDLVTGAFF